These T cell receptor beta chains were read from a single sample in a study of CD8 T cells in ankylosing spondylitis. TCRdb re-called the 5' RACE reads through MiXCR, storing one row per CDR3 protein. The sample lists about 170,000 distinct CDR3 sequences; approximately 20% were seen once. The sample was blood, either unsorted or a sorted T cell fraction (not recorded which). These receptors were taken from a male donor with ankylosing spondylitis or in good health (not recorded which). Each CDR3 is given without its conserved first and last residue.

TRBV7-8,TRBJ1-4,ASSLAGQSNEKLF
TRBV5-1,TRBJ2-7,ASSLASGVSYEQY
TRBV6-1,TRBJ2-7,ASIEGSYEQY
TRBV5-1,TRBJ1-1,ASSEGQGGEAF
TRBV11-2,TRBJ2-7,ASSHRTGPNEQY
TRBV3-1,TRBJ2-1,ASTHRGNSEQF
TRBV10-3,TRBJ2-1,AISDLVGDENEQF
TRBV27,TRBJ1-1,ASSLSSGSAAF
TRBV12-3/TRBV12-4,TRBJ2-5,ASSLRGAQETQY
TRBV6-5,TRBJ2-5,ASSYKRGQETQY
TRBV20-1,TRBJ2-7,SASRESYEQY
TRBV20-1,TRBJ2-5,SASGEETQY
TRBV9,TRBJ2-3,ASSLRAGVDTDTQY
TRBV12-3/TRBV12-4,TRBJ2-3,ASSLATSGRDTQY
TRBV18,TRBJ2-7,ASSLGQYEQY
TRBV25-1,TRBJ2-1,ASSESGVGDNEEQF
TRBV5-5,TRBJ2-2,ASGTVQTGELF
TRBV5-1,TRBJ1-2,ASSQDRGRLHYGYT
TRBV12-3/TRBV12-4,TRBJ1-1,ASSLYDRGRTEAF
TRBV6-6,TRBJ1-5,ASRRQSGPQH
TRBV13,TRBJ1-4,ASSLPGTRKLF
TRBV4-2,TRBJ2-3,ASSPRQLSTDTQY
TRBV5-1,TRBJ2-2,ASSLATGGRTGELF